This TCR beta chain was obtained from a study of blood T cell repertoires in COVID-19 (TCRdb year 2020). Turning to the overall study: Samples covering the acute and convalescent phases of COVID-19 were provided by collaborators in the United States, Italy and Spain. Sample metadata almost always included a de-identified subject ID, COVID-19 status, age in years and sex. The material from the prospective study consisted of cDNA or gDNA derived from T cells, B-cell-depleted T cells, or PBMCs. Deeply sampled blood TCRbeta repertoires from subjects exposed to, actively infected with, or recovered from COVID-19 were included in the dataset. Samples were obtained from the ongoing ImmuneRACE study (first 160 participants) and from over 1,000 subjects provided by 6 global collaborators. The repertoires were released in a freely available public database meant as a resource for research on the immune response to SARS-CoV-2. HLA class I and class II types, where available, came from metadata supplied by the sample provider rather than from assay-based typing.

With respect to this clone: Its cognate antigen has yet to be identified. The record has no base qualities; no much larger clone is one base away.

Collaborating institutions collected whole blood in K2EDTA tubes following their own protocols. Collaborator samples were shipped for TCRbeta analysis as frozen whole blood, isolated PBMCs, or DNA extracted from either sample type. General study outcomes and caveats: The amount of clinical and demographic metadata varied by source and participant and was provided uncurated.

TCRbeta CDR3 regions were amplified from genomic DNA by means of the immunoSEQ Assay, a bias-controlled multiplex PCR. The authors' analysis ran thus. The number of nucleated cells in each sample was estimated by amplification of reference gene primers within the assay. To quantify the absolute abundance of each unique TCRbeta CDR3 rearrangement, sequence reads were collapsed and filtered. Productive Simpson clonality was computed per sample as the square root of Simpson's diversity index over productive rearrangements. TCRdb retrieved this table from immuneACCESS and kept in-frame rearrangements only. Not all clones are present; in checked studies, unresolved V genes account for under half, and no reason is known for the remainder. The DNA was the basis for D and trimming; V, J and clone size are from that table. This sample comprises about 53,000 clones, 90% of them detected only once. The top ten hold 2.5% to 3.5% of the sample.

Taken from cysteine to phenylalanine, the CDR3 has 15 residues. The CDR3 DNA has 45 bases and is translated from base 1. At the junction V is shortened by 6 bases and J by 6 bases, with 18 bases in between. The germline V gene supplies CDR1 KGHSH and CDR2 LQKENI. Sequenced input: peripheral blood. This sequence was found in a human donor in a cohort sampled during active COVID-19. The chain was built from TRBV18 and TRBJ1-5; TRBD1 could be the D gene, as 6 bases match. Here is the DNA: TGTGCCAGCTCCGGGGCACCGAGGGACACTCAGCCCCAGCATTTT. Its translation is CASSGAPRDTQPQHF.